These 26 T cell receptor beta chains originate from one sample sequenced in a study of identical twins. From the 5' RACE reads, TCRdb called clonotypes with MiXCR, one entry per CDR3 protein. The table has roughly 1.6 million distinct CDR3 sequences, more than 30% seen once. Material for sequencing was cord blood. These receptors originate from a newborn girl in good health.

The rearrangement joins TRBV7-9 to TRBJ2-7, with D perhaps matching TRBD1 (5 bases). V dropped 0 bases and J dropped 6 bases, with 12 bases sitting between them. The germline V gene encodes CDR1 SEHNR and CDR2 FQNEAQ (reference sequence). The CDR3 consists of 14 residues. The CDR3 DNA sequence: TGTGCCAGCAGCTTAGCCAGGGAATTAAGCGAGCAGTACTTC. Translated: CASSLARELSEQYF.

V and J are TRBV5-1 and TRBJ1-4; 10 bases agree with TRBD1. Germline V gives CDR1 SGHRS, CDR2 YFSETQ. V lost 0 bases and J lost 8; bases outside the gene matches: 4. This CDR3 is 15 amino acids long. CDR3 sequence: CASSLAGTGAEKLFF. For the CDR3, the DNA is TGCGCCAGCAGCTTGGCCGGGACAGGGGCCGAAAAACTGTTTTTT. The full variable domain, with the rest looked up from reference TRBV5-1 and TRBJ1-4, is KAGVTQTPRYLIKTRGQQVTLSCSPISGHRSVSWYQQTPGQGLQFLFEYFSETQRNKGNFPGRFSGRQFSNSRSEMNVSTLELGDSALYLCASSLAGTGAEKLFFGSGTQLSVL.

In its sample, this clonotype was seen once. The chain uses TRBV29-1 and TRBJ2-1, with D perhaps given as TRBD1 or TRBD2 (5 bases each). With 0 bases removed from V and 13 bases from J, the gap between germline ends came to 22 bases. CDR3 length: 15 residues. Germline loops: CDR1 SQVTM, CDR2 ANQGSEA. In nucleotides, the CDR3 is TGCAGCGTTGAAGATCGGGTCGGGGCAGCGGAGACCCAGTTCTTC. Amino acid sequence: CSVEDRVGAAETQFF.

The chain carries TRBV29-1 and TRBJ2-3, with TRBD2 matching 13 bases. The CDR3 runs 18 residues. Germline V gene data show CDR1 as SQVTM and CDR2 as ANQGSEA. The trim removed 7 bases at V and 4 bases at J, leaving 17 bases unmatched. Here the CDR3 DNA reads TGCAGCGGGAGACAGGGGCGGACTAGCGGGAGATGGGCAGATACGCAGTATTTT. Protein: CSGRQGRTSGRWADTQYF.

The V call is TRBV6-6, the J call TRBJ1-4; D may be TRBD1 (6 bases). The V end lost 5 bases, the J end lost 7 bases, and 17 bases lay between the germline ends. CDR3 length: 15 residues. Germline V gene sequence: CDR1 MNHNY, CDR2 SVGAGI (reference sequence). In nucleotides, the CDR3 is TGTGCCAGCAGTGCGAATGCAGGGGCTCGTGAAAAACTGTTTTTT. This gives the protein CASSANAGAREKLFF.

In nucleotides, the CDR3 is TGTGCCAGCAGTTTAATGGGGGGCCATTACGAGCAGTACTTC. It yields the protein CASSLMGGHYEQYF. J is TRBJ2-7 and V is TRBV27; D is tentatively TRBD1 or TRBD2 (6 bases each). Per germline, CDR1 MNHEY and CDR2 SMNVEV (reference sequence). The CDR3 runs to 14 residues. The germline V and J ends were trimmed by 2 bases and 4 bases, with 12 bases remaining between them.

The chain has TRBV6-2 or TRBV6-3 and TRBJ2-1; D is undetermined. Germline CDR1 reads MNHEY; CDR2 reads SVGEGT. The CDR3 totals 12 residues. V was pared by 6 bases and J by 12 bases, with 15 bases between. The CDR3 spells CASRKGPGGQFF. The CDR3 coding sequence is TGTGCCAGCAGAAAAGGACCTGGCGGGCAGTTCTTC.

Comment on this clonotype: The junction and the germline gene differ at one end; a read error may be behind it. V usage is TRBV19 and J usage is TRBJ1-6; D is uncertain. CDR1 and CDR2 from the germline V gene are LNHDA and SQIVND (reference sequence). CDR3 size: 13 residues. Here the CDR3 reads CASTGLLDSPFHF. CDR3 DNA: TGTGCCAGTACAGGCCTGCTGGATTCACCCTTCCACTTT.

This clonotype has more than one count but fewer than ten. The chain combines TRBV29-1 with TRBJ1-2; 9 nucleotides align to TRBD1. The junction had 6 bases not matched to a gene; V was cut back by 0 bases and J by 4 bases. There are 15 residues in the CDR3. Germline V gives CDR1 SQVTM, CDR2 ANQGSEA. CDR3 region: CSVEDTGTGSYGYTF. CDR3 in DNA: TGCAGCGTTGAAGACACCGGGACAGGGTCCTATGGCTACACCTTC.

The rearrangement links TRBV2 to TRBJ2-3; perhaps TRBD2 as D (6 bases). From germline, CDR1 is SNHLY and CDR2 FYNNEI. This CDR3 comprises 16 residues. Trimming removed 8 bases at V and 3 bases at J, with 21 bases between. CDR3 sequence reads: CASGATSLSPTDTQYF. For the CDR3, the DNA is TGTGCCAGCGGCGCCACTAGCCTGAGCCCGACAGATACGCAGTATTTT.

This clonotype was counted only a few times. The CDR3 DNA sequence: TGCGCCAGCAGTGGGGTCAGCGGGGTCCTCACAGATACGCAGTATTTT. Its protein is CASSGVSGVLTDTQYF. The rearrangement joins TRBV10-2 to TRBJ2-3; 7 bases map to TRBD2. Germline values: CDR1 WSHSY, CDR2 SAAADI. The J segment lost 2 bases and the V segment lost 4 bases, leaving 9 bases of the junction unmatched. There are 16 residues in the CDR3.

The V and J genes are TRBV7-2 and TRBJ2-7, with TRBD1 identical over 8 bases. Germline V CDR1 and CDR2: SGHTA, FQGNSA. The CDR3 has 15 residues. V lost 2 bases to trimming and J lost 4 bases; unmatched junction nucleotides: 7. The CDR3 spells CASSLTGQVGYEQYF. CDR3 coding DNA: TGTGCCAGCAGCTTAACGGGACAGGTGGGATACGAGCAGTACTTC.

The chain links TRBV20-1 to TRBJ2-1; 11 bases fit TRBD2. Germline V lookup: CDR1 DFQATT, CDR2 SNEGSKA (reference sequence). V was clipped by 1 base and J by 7 bases; unmatched bases: 6. The CDR3 contains 15 residues. The CDR3 sequence: CSARGLAGGWNEQFF. The CDR3 coding sequence is TGCAGTGCTAGAGGATTAGCGGGAGGGTGGAATGAGCAGTTCTTC.

This clonotype was detected only a few times. V gene TRBV5-6 combines with J gene TRBJ2-1; tentatively, D is TRBD1 (5 bases). CDR1 is SGHDT, CDR2 YYEEEE, per germline. V was clipped by 4 bases and J by 5 bases, with 16 bases between them. The CDR3 length is 15 residues. CDR3 sequence (DNA): TGTGCCAGCAGCCTGATACCCCAGGGAAACAATGAGCAGTTCTTC. It translates to CASSLIPQGNNEQFF.

The J gene is TRBJ2-7, the V gene TRBV5-1, with 15 bases matching TRBD2. Looked up from germline, CDR1 is SGHRS and CDR2 is YFSETQ. The CDR3 is made up of 21 amino acids. With 5 bases clipped from V and 7 bases from J, the junction kept 25 bases outside the gene matches. The CDR3 nucleotides read TGCGCCAGCAGAAATTCCGGGACTAGCGGGGGGCCCCAATCCCGTTACAATGAGCAGTACTTC. Translated, it gives CASRNSGTSGGPQSRYNEQYF.

This clonotype was counted only a few times. V usage is TRBV12-5 and J usage is TRBJ2-3; TRBD1 aligns across 8 bases. V gave up 3 bases and J gave up 4 bases; unmatched junction bases: 0. CDR1 is LGHNT, CDR2 FRNRAP, per germline. The CDR3 is 13 amino acids. CDR3 nucleotides: TGTGCTAGTGGTTTACAGGGGGCAGATACGCAGTATTTT. This sequence encodes CASGLQGADTQYF.

This clonotype has just a few counts. The rearrangement uses TRBV29-1 and TRBJ2-7, with D perhaps TRBD1 (5 bases). V was trimmed by 5 bases and J by 2 bases, leaving 13 bases between them. Germline-derived CDR1 and CDR2 are SQVTM and ANQGSEA. The CDR3 runs to 13 residues. The CDR3 nucleotides read TGCAGCGTTTGGAAAACAGGTACCTACGAGCAGTACTTC. As protein: CSVWKTGTYEQYF.

The chain uses TRBV20-1 and TRBJ2-4; 12 positions match TRBD2. Per the germline V gene, CDR1 is DFQATT and CDR2 is SNEGSKA (reference sequence). The CDR3 runs to 14 residues. With 8 bases clipped from V and 0 bases from J, the junction kept 2 bases outside the gene matches. The chain's CDR3 is CSLAGGLAKNIQYF. CDR3 DNA: TGCAGTCTAGCGGGGGGGCTAGCCAAAAACATTCAGTACTTC.

Only a few counts were recorded for this clonotype. The chain carries TRBV20-1 and TRBJ2-1; TRBD2 might be the D (5 bases). With 3 bases removed from V and 7 bases from J, the gap between germline ends came to 19 bases. This CDR3 is 15 amino acids long. Looked up from germline, CDR1 is DFQATT and CDR2 is SNEGSKA (reference sequence). The CDR3 nucleotides read TGCAGTGCTAGGTTGACTACCACCTCCTGGAATGAGCAGTTCTTC. It yields the protein CSARLTTTSWNEQFF.

This clonotype occurred a few times. The chain joins TRBV11-2 to TRBJ2-1; D not resolved. Germline CDR1 and CDR2: SGHAT and FQNNGV. This CDR3 spans 17 amino acids. The V and J ends lost 1 base and 5 bases respectively, with 18 bases between them. Written as DNA, the CDR3 is TGTGCCAGCAGCTTAGGTCTTTTTCTGGGAAAGCACAATGAGCAGTTCTTC. It specifies CASSLGLFLGKHNEQFF.

The chain combines TRBV3-1 with TRBJ2-5; a weak D match, TRBD1 (5 bases). Trimming took 6 bases from V and 5 from J, leaving 10 bases between them. This CDR3 has 12 residues. Germline loops: CDR1 LGHDT, CDR2 YNNKEL (reference sequence). Written as DNA, the CDR3 is TGTGCCAGCAGGAGTACAGGCGAGACCCAGTACTTC. Its protein is CASRSTGETQYF.

This rearrangement joins TRBV7-2 to TRBJ2-1; D perhaps matches TRBD2 (6 bases). V shed 6 bases and J shed 10 bases, with 22 bases lying between them. Germline-derived CDR1 and CDR2 are SGHTA and FQGNSA. The CDR3 length is 15 residues. CDR3 sequence: CASRKVGGASYEQFF. CDR3 DNA sequence: TGTGCCAGCAGAAAAGTGGGCGGGGCCTCCTACGAGCAGTTCTTC.

This clonotype was seen more than once but under ten times. The chain is built from TRBV20-1 and TRBJ2-3; 15 bases map to TRBD2. With 1 base clipped from V and 3 bases from J, the junction kept 5 bases outside the gene matches. CDR1 and CDR2 from the germline V gene are DFQATT and SNEGSKA (reference sequence). This CDR3 spans 17 amino acids. CDR3 region: CSARARTSGRGTDTQYF. CDR3 nucleotide sequence: TGCAGTGCTAGAGCCCGGACTAGCGGGAGGGGGACAGATACGCAGTATTTT.

The sample holds a few counts of this clonotype. The chain recombines TRBV30 with TRBJ2-1; D gene ambiguous. The CDR3 loop spans 10 amino acids. CDR1 is GTSNPN, CDR2 SVGIG, per germline (reference sequence). V lost 3 bases and J lost 5, with 2 bases in between. The CDR3 is CAWSNNEQFF. The CDR3 DNA is TGTGCCTGGAGCAACAATGAGCAGTTCTTC.

The table lists this clonotype with a few counts. The chain uses TRBV29-1 and TRBJ1-2, with TRBD1 matching 8 bases. Trimming removed 2 bases from V and 6 bases from J; junction bases left unmatched: 2. CDR3 length: 12 amino acids. The germline gives CDR1 SQVTM, CDR2 ANQGSEA. The CDR3 spells CSVEQGADGYTF. Written as DNA, the CDR3 is TGCAGCGTTGAACAGGGGGCGGATGGCTACACCTTC.

The chain recombines TRBV25-1 with TRBJ2-6; D may be TRBD1 (5 bases). The germline V gene encodes CDR1 MGHDK and CDR2 SYGVNS. With 6 bases removed from V and 0 bases from J, the gap between germline ends came to 15 bases. The CDR3 is 17 residues long. The CDR3: CASRGRVRLSGANVLTF. CDR3 nucleotide sequence: TGTGCCAGCAGGGGCAGGGTAAGGCTCTCTGGGGCCAACGTCCTGACTTTC.